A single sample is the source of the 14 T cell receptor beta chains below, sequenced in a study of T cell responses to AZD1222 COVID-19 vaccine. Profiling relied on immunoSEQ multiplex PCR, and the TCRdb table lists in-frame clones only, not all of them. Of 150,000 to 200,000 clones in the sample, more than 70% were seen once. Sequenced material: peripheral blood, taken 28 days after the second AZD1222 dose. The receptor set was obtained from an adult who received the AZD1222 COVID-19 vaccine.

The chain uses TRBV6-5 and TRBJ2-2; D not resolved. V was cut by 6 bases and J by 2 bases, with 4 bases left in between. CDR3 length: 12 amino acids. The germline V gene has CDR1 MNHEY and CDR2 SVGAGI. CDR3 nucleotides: TGTGCCAGCAGCTCCAACACCGGGGAGCTGTTTTTT. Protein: CASSSNTGELFF.

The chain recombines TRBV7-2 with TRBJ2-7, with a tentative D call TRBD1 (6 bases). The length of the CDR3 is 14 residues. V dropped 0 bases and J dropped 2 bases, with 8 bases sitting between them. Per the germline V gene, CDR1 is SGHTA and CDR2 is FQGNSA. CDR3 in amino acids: CASSLARGPYEQYF. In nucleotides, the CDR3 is TGTGCCAGCAGCTTAGCCAGGGGCCCCTACGAGCAGTACTTC.

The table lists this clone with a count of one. The CDR3 coding sequence is TGTGCCAGCAGCTTCTCGGGGTTAGGCGAGACCCAGTACTTC. Its protein product is CASSFSGLGETQYF. This chain uses TRBV7-9 with TRBJ2-5, with a weak D call TRBD2 (5 bases). Trimming pared 3 bases from V and 5 bases from J, leaving 13 bases between. This CDR3 is 14 amino acids long. Germline CDR1 SEHNR, CDR2 FQNEAQ (reference sequence). Based on the CDR3 plus reference TRBV7-9 and TRBJ2-5, the full variable domain is DTGVSQNPRHKITKRGQNVTFRCDPISEHNRLYWYRQTLGQGPEFLTYFQNEAQLEKSRLLSDRFSAERPKGSFSTLEIQRTEQGDSAMYLCASSFSGLGETQYFGPGTRLLVL.

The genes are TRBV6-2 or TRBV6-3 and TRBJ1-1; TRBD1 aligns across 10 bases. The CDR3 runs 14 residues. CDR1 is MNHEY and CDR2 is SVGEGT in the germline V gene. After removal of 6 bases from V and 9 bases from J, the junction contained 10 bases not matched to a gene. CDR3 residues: CASSPGTGEGKAFF. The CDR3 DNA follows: TGTGCCAGCAGCCCCGGGACAGGGGAGGGGAAAGCTTTCTTT.

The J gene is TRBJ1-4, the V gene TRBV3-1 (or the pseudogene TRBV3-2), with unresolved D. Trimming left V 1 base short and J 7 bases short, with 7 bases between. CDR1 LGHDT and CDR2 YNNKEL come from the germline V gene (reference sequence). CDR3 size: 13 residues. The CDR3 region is CASSQVGVEKLFF. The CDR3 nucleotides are TGTGCCAGCAGCCAAGTTGGCGTTGAAAAACTGTTTTTT.

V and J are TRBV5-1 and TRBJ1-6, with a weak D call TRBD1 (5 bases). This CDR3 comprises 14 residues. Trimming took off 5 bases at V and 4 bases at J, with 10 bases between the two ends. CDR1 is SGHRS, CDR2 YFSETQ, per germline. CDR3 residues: CASSKDRYNSPLHF. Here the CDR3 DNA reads TGCGCCAGCAGTAAAGACAGATATAATTCACCCCTCCACTTT.

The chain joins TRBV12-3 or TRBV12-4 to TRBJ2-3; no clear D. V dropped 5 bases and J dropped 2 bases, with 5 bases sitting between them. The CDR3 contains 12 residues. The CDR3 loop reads CASSPDTDTQYF. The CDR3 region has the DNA TGTGCCAGCAGTCCGGACACAGATACGCAGTATTTT.

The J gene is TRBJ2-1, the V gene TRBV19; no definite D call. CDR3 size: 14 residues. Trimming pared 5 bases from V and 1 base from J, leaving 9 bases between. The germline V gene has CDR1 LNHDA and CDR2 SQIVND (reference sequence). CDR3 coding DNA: TGTGCCAGTAGTCCACTTAGGTCCTACAATGAGCAGTTCTTC. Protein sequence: CASSPLRSYNEQFF.

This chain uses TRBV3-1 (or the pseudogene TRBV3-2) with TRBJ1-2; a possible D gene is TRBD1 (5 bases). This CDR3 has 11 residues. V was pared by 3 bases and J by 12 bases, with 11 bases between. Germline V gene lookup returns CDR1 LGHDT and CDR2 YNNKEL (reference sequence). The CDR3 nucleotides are TGTGCCAGCAGCCACGGGACCACTCACACCTTC. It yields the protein CASSHGTTHTF.

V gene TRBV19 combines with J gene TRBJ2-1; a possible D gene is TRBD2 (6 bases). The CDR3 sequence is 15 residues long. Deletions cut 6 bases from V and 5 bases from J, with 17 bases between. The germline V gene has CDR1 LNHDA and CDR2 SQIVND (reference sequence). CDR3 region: CASSPTSPPHNEQFF. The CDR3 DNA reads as TGTGCCAGTAGCCCGACTAGTCCCCCTCACAATGAGCAGTTCTTC.

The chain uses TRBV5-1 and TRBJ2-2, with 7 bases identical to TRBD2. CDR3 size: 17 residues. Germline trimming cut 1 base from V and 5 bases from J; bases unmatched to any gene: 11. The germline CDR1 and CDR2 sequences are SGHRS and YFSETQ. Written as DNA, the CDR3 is TGCGCCAGCAGCTTGACCGGGGGGAGAGGTGGGACCGGGGAGCTGTTTTTT. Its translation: CASSLTGGRGGTGELFF.

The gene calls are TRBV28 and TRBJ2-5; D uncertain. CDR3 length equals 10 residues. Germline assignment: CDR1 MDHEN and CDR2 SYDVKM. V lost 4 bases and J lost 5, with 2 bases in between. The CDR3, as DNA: TGTGCCAGCAGTTGGGAGACCCAGTACTTC. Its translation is CASSWETQYF.

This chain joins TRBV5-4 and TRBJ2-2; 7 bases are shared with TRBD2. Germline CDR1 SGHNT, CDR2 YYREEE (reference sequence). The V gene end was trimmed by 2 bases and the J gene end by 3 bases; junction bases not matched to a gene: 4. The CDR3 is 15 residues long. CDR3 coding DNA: TGTGCCAGCAGCTTTAGCGGGTCCGACACCGGGGAGCTGTTTTTT. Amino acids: CASSFSGSDTGELFF.

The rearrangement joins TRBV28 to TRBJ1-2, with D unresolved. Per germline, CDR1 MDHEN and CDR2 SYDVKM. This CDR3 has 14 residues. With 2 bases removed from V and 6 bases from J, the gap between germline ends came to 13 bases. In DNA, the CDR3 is TGTGCCAGCAGTTTAGGAACCCTAAGAGATGGCTACACCTTC. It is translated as CASSLGTLRDGYTF.